A single sample is the source of the 21 T cell receptor beta chains below, sequenced in a study of cytomegalovirus exposure and HLA in healthy donors. Sequenced by immunoSEQ multiplex PCR; TCRdb stores in-frame clones only, minus some. The data show some 170,000 clones, with approximately 90% seen just once and roughly 1.4% held by the top ten. Sample: PBMCs. The receptors shown here come from a woman aged 25 to 39 in good health and CMV-seronegative.

The sample holds a few counts of this clone. The rearrangement links TRBV19 to TRBJ2-1; 10 bases are shared with TRBD1. The CDR3 is made up of 16 amino acids. The germline CDR1 and CDR2 sequences are LNHDA and SQIVND (reference sequence). Germline trimming cut 3 bases from V and 3 bases from J; bases unmatched to any gene: 5. The CDR3 sequence: CASSILWTGGYNEQFF. Here the CDR3 DNA reads TGTGCCAGTAGTATTCTCTGGACAGGGGGCTACAATGAGCAGTTCTTC.

The chain carries TRBV27 and TRBJ1-1; D is possibly TRBD1 (5 bases). V was shortened by 2 bases and J by 5 bases, with 15 bases between the two germline ends. Germline V lookup: CDR1 MNHEY, CDR2 SMNVEV (reference sequence). The CDR3 consists of 15 residues. CDR3 nucleotides: TGTGCCAGCAGTTTAAGGGGCTGGTTGGAGACTGAAGCTTTCTTT. Protein: CASSLRGWLETEAFF.

The V gene is TRBV6-6, the J gene TRBJ2-4; 9 bases align to TRBD1. Germline V gene lookup returns CDR1 MNHNY and CDR2 SVGAGI (reference sequence). CDR3 length: 14 amino acids. V was pared by 7 bases and J by 6 bases, with 7 bases of the junction left unmatched. In DNA form, the CDR3 reads TGTGCCAGCAAGCCGGGACAGGGTGGAAACATTCAGTACTTC. It codes for CASKPGQGGNIQYF.

This chain joins TRBV7-9 and TRBJ1-1; TRBD1 agrees at 8 bases. Germline CDR1 is SEHNR and CDR2 is FQNEAQ (reference sequence). The CDR3 runs to 14 residues. V was pared by 1 base and J by 5 bases, with 3 bases of the junction left unmatched. The CDR3 DNA is TGTGCCAGCAGCTTAGACAGGGGGGGTACTGAAGCTTTCTTT. Its translation: CASSLDRGGTEAFF.

V and J are TRBV5-1 and TRBJ2-1, with D unclear. Germline values: CDR1 SGHRS, CDR2 YFSETQ. V lost 4 bases to trimming and J lost 8 bases, with 16 bases between them. This CDR3 comprises 14 residues. DNA for the CDR3: TGCGCCAGCAGCCTACGAAACGAGATAGATGAGCAGTTCTTC. Its protein is CASSLRNEIDEQFF.

The rearrangement uses TRBV29-1 and TRBJ2-5, with 10 bases fitting TRBD1. Germline V gene data show CDR1 as SQVTM and CDR2 as ANQGSEA. V shed 4 bases, J shed 1 base, and the junction held 3 bases outside the gene matches. The CDR3 is 14 amino acids. The CDR3 spells CSVVGTGAQETQYF. CDR3 DNA: TGCAGCGTTGTTGGGACAGGGGCCCAAGAGACCCAGTACTTC.

The V call is TRBV10-3, the J call TRBJ1-2, with 9 bases fitting TRBD1. Germline V gene sequence: CDR1 ENHRY, CDR2 SYGVKD. V dropped 4 bases and J dropped 7; count of bases not matched to a gene: 7. This CDR3 region has 14 residues. Here the CDR3 DNA reads TGTGCCATCAGTGCCGGACAGGGGATCGGTGGCTACACCTTC. Translating gives CAISAGQGIGGYTF.

This chain connects TRBV6-1 to TRBJ2-5, with D uncertain. Trimming removed 2 bases at V and 7 bases at J, with 23 bases between. The CDR3 sequence is 17 residues long. CDR1 and CDR2 from the germline V gene are MNHNS and SASEGT. The CDR3 spells CASSESRSILPYGTQYF. The CDR3 DNA sequence: TGTGCCAGCAGTGAAAGCCGAAGTATCTTGCCGTACGGGACCCAGTACTTC.

The chain is built from TRBV7-2 and TRBJ1-2; D may be TRBD1 (6 bases). The CDR3 has 15 residues. The ends were cut back, 1 base at V and 5 bases at J, with 14 bases in the middle. Germline CDR1 reads SGHTA; CDR2 reads FQGNSA. CDR3 residues: CASSLGGGYPYGYTF. CDR3 in DNA: TGTGCCAGCAGCTTAGGAGGGGGTTATCCTTATGGCTACACCTTC.

V usage is TRBV15 and J usage is TRBJ1-2; D ambiguous. Per the germline V gene, CDR1 is LNHNV and CDR2 is YYDKDF (reference sequence). This CDR3 spans 15 amino acids. V lost 3 bases to trimming and J lost 2 bases, with 13 bases between them. The CDR3 DNA follows: TGTGCCACCAGCAGCGGGAAGGGCGGGAACTATGGCTACACCTTC. Its translation: CATSSGKGGNYGYTF.

V gene TRBV15 combines with J gene TRBJ2-7; TRBD2 might be the D (6 bases). CDR1 is LNHNV, CDR2 YYDKDF, per germline (reference sequence). The CDR3 is made up of 13 amino acids. Trimming shortened V by 4 bases and J by 5 bases, and 12 bases separated the two germline ends. The CDR3 bases are TGTGCCACCAGCACGAGTGCGGGGAACGAGCAGTACTTC. This gives the protein CATSTSAGNEQYF.

In DNA form, the CDR3 reads TGCGCCAGCGGGGACTTTCTGGAGGAGACCCAGTACTTC. Translated: CASGDFLEETQYF. The genes are TRBV4-1 and TRBJ2-5, with D perhaps matching TRBD2 (6 bases). V lost 8 bases to trimming and J lost 5 bases, with 15 bases between them. Germline CDR1 and CDR2: MGHRA and YSYEKL. The CDR3 is made up of 13 amino acids.

The gene calls are TRBV5-8 and TRBJ1-2; tentatively, D is TRBD1 (5 bases). The CDR3 spans 14 residues. The V end lost 1 base, the J end lost 7 bases, and 14 bases lay between the germline ends. The germline CDR1 and CDR2 sequences are SGHTS and YDEGEE. CDR3 loop: CASSLTGGIGGYTF. The CDR3 region has the DNA TGTGCCAGCAGCTTGACGGGGGGGATTGGTGGCTACACCTTC.

The rearrangement joins TRBV6-5 to TRBJ1-2, with a tentative D call TRBD1 (5 bases). With 7 bases removed from V and 5 bases from J, the gap between germline ends came to 20 bases. The CDR3 runs 15 residues. Per germline, CDR1 MNHEY and CDR2 SVGAGI. As DNA, the CDR3 is TGTGCCAGCAACCCAACATTCCAGGGTATATATGGCTACACCTTC. Residues: CASNPTFQGIYGYTF.

The genes are TRBV15 and TRBJ1-4; D is possibly TRBD1 (6 bases). The length of the CDR3 is 15 residues. CDR1 and CDR2 (germline): LNHNV, YYDKDF (reference sequence). Between the trimmed V and J ends, which lost 5 bases and 0 bases, there was a span of 10 bases. CDR3 bases: TGTGCCACCAGCGGACAGACTACAACTAATGAAAAACTGTTTTTT. Translation gives CATSGQTTTNEKLFF. The variable domain in full, with the rest retrieved from reference TRBV15 and TRBJ1-4, is DAMVIQNPRYQVTQFGKPVTLSCSQTLNHNVMYWYQQKSSQAPKLLFHYYDKDFNNEADTPDNFQSRRPNTSFCFLDIRSPGLGDTAMYLCATSGQTTTNEKLFFGSGTQLSVL.

V usage is TRBV9 and J usage is TRBJ1-4; D remains ambiguous. The CDR3 is 16 amino acids. Germline CDR1 reads SGDLS; CDR2 reads YYNGEE. The V end lost 0 bases, the J end lost 5 bases, and 14 bases lay between the germline ends. CDR3 sequence: CASSVGRIRGNEKLFF. CDR3 DNA: TGTGCCAGCAGCGTAGGTAGGATCCGGGGAAATGAAAAACTGTTTTTT.

The gene calls are TRBV5-6 and TRBJ1-2; D might be TRBD1 (6 bases). From germline, CDR1 is SGHDT and CDR2 YYEEEE. V was clipped by 4 bases and J by 4 bases, with 11 bases between them. This CDR3 contains 13 residues. CDR3 loop: CASSVDRSYGYTF. The CDR3 nucleotides read TGTGCCAGCAGCGTCGACAGGTCCTATGGCTACACCTTC.

V is TRBV5-6 and J is TRBJ1-1; TRBD1 aligns across 10 bases. The ends lost 0 bases at V and 6 bases at J; junction bases unmatched: 5. The CDR3 covers 15 residues. Germline assignment: CDR1 SGHDT and CDR2 YYEEEE. CDR3 sequence reads: CASSLGPGTGAEAFF. The CDR3 nucleotides read TGTGCCAGCAGCTTGGGTCCCGGGACAGGGGCTGAAGCTTTCTTT. Combining the CDR3 with reference TRBV5-6 and TRBJ1-1 gives the whole variable domain DAGVTQSPTHLIKTRGQQVTLRCSPKSGHDTVSWYQQALGQGPQFIFQYYEEEERQRGNFPDRFSGHQFPNYSSELNVNALLLGDSALYLCASSLGPGTGAEAFFGQGTRLTVV.

The gene calls are TRBV19 and TRBJ1-2; tentatively, D is TRBD1 (6 bases). The CDR3 sequence is 14 residues long. Germline CDR1 reads LNHDA; CDR2 reads SQIVND (reference sequence). V shed 4 bases and J shed 3 bases, with 12 bases lying between them. This CDR3 reads CASSTGALYYGYTF. The CDR3 region has the DNA TGTGCCAGTAGTACAGGGGCCTTATACTATGGCTACACCTTC. The complete variable domain, with remaining parts taken from reference TRBV19 and TRBJ1-2, reads DGGITQSPKYLFRKEGQNVTLSCEQNLNHDAMYWYRQDPGQGLRLIYYSQIVNDFQKGDIAEGYSVSREKKESFPLTVTSAQKNPTAFYLCASSTGALYYGYTFGSGTRLTVV.

Only a few counts were recorded for this clone. The V and J genes are TRBV5-4 and TRBJ1-2, with D possibly matching TRBD1 (5 bases). Between the trimmed V and J ends, which lost 1 base and 4 bases, there was a span of 11 bases. Germline assignment: CDR1 SGHNT and CDR2 YYREEE (reference sequence). This CDR3 contains 14 residues. CDR3 bases: TGTGCCAGCAGCTTGTGGTCACAGGCCTATGGCTACACCTTC. This codes for CASSLWSQAYGYTF.

The CDR3 DNA follows: TGTGCCAGCAGCTCAGGGACTAGCGGGGGCGATGAGCAGTTCTTC. Translation: CASSSGTSGGDEQFF. V is TRBV5-4 and J is TRBJ2-1; 14 nucleotides agree with TRBD2. V shed 3 bases and J 8 bases; nucleotides not matched to a gene: 4. The germline V gene has CDR1 SGHNT and CDR2 YYREEE (reference sequence). The CDR3 runs to 15 residues.